This TCR beta chain was observed in a study of chemoradiotherapy in HPV16-positive cancers. Data came from immunoSEQ multiplex PCR; TCRdb stores just in-frame clones and leaves some out. The table shows roughly 20,000 clones, with roughly 82% occurring only once. Regarding this clone: The antigen remains unidentified.

Germline CDR1 reads PRHDT; CDR2 reads FYEKMQ (reference sequence). Trimming pared 2 bases from V and 5 bases from J, leaving 4 bases between. CDR3 length: 11 residues. Overall study findings and caveats: Candidate HPV-specific clones and E7-related TCR motifs grew in tumor during treatment.

The TCR originated in a human donor with HPV-associated anogenital cancer. This sequence joins TRBV13 and TRBJ2-7; D is undetermined. The source was blood, collected from a patient who underwent chemoradiotherapy. The CDR3 DNA reads as TGTGCCAGCAGCTTACAGGACGAGCAGTACTTC. Translated, it gives CASSLQDEQYF.